This T cell receptor (beta chain) is from a study of blood T cell repertoires in COVID-19. Study-wide context: Whether acute or convalescent, the COVID-19 samples came from the United States, Italy and Spain. Sample material is recorded as cDNA or gDNA derived from T cells, B-cell-depleted T cells, or PBMCs.

This CDR3 spans 15 amino acids. Germline V lookup: CDR1 SGHRS, CDR2 YFSETQ. V was cut by 5 bases and J by 5 bases, with 16 bases left in between. Original data processing: Counts of nucleated cells, estimated from reference gene primer amplification, were obtained. Here immunoSEQ multiplex PCR was the method, and the copy in TCRdb shows in-frame clones only, minus some. V and J calls and clone size are given by that table; D and trimming were obtained from the DNA. The data show 250,000 to 300,000 clones, with 80% to 90% seen just once and around 6% held by the top ten. This clone came up once. The specimen sequenced was peripheral blood. The TCR originated in a man older than 75 with acute or convalescent COVID-19. The V call is TRBV5-1, the J call TRBJ2-2, with D tentatively TRBD2 (7 bases). This CDR3 reads CASSLSGGRTGELFF. The CDR3 nucleotides are TGCGCCAGCAGTTTATCGGGGGGCAGAACCGGGGAGCTGTTTTTT.